A selection of T cell receptor beta chains follows, all from one sample in a study of human T cells and chemical hapten exposure. TCRdb called the RACE reads again in MiXCR, with one record for every CDR3 protein. The repertoire has approximately 320,000 distinct CDR3 sequences, 5.5% of them found once; the top ten carry around 8.6%. Here the sequenced sample was whole blood, taken in connection with sensitization to the hapten diphenylcyclopropenone (DPC). The receptors stem from a woman aged 18-29 years with alopecia areata. Some clones in this sample may be carry-over from other donors' samples. Each CDR3 is given with its conserved first and last residue. A D gene is named only where the DNA matches it firmly. Clone size is stated in some rows and not others, as once, few, many or a class when expanded.

len	abundance	d_gene	v_gene	j_gene	CDR3nt	CDR3aa
16	many	-	TRBV9	TRBJ2-1	TGTGCCAGCAGCGTAGGATCGGGCCCGGGGTACAATGAGCAGTTCTTC	CASSVGSGPGYNEQFF
17	many	TRBD1	TRBV10-3	TRBJ1-1	TGTGCCATCAGTTTTGGGACAGGGCTAGACCGGAACACTGAAGCTTTCTTT	CAISFGTGLDRNTEAFF
14	many	TRBD1	TRBV2	TRBJ1-2	TGTGCCACTAACCGGGGACAGGGGGGACGAGGCTACACCTTC	CATNRGQGGRGYTF
12	many	-	TRBV18	TRBJ1-1	TGTGCCAGCTCACCACCGGACACTGAAGCTTTCTTT	CASSPPDTEAFF
13	-	-	TRBV10-3	TRBJ1-1	TGTGCCATCACGGCAGCTCTGAACACTGAAGCTTTCTTT	CAITAALNTEAFF
16	many	-	TRBV12-3/TRBV12-4	TRBJ1-6	TGTGCCAGCAGTTTCCGACAGGCGGTGGGGAATTCACCCCTCCACTTT	CASSFRQAVGNSPLHF
15	few	-	TRBV12-5	TRBJ1-5	TGTGCTAGTGGTTTGGGAGGGGGTTCGGATCAGCCCCAGCATTTT	CASGLGGGSDQPQHF
14	few	TRBD1	TRBV7-9	TRBJ1-2	TGTGCCAGCAGCTTTCTACAGGGGAACTATGGCTACACCTTC	CASSFLQGNYGYTF
13	many	TRBD2	TRBV20-1	TRBJ2-7	TGCAGTGCTACCGGGACTAGAAAATACGAGCAGTACTTC	CSATGTRKYEQYF
14	-	TRBD2	TRBV5-1	TRBJ2-1	TGCGCCACCGCGACTAGCGTAACCTACAATGAGCAGTTCTTC	CATATSVTYNEQFF
14	-	-	TRBV10-3	TRBJ2-7	TGTGCCATCAGTGATATTAACCAGGGATACGAGCAGTACTTC	CAISDINQGYEQYF
14	many	-	TRBV10-3	TRBJ2-2	TGTGCCAGCGCGCAGTGGGGGTCGGGCGGGGAGCTGTTTTTT	CASAQWGSGGELFF
16	few	TRBD1	TRBV7-9	TRBJ1-3	TGTGCCAGCAGCTCCCACAGGGGGCCGGGAGGAAACACCATATATTTT	CASSSHRGPGGNTIYF
13	few	-	TRBV5-1	TRBJ2-2	TGCGCCAGCAGCTACTTACTAGGCGGGGAGCTGTTTTTT	CASSYLLGGELFF
13	few	TRBD1	TRBV20-1	TRBJ2-1	TGCAGTGCTTTGAGGGGGACAGGCAATGAGCAGTTCTTC	CSALRGTGNEQFF
14	few	-	TRBV7-9	TRBJ1-1	TGTGCCAGCAGCTTGGGAGAACGATACACTGAAGCTTTCTTT	CASSLGERYTEAFF
12	many	-	TRBV5-6	TRBJ1-1	TGTGCCAGCAGCTTGGTTGAGGGTGAAGCTTTCTTT	CASSLVEGEAFF